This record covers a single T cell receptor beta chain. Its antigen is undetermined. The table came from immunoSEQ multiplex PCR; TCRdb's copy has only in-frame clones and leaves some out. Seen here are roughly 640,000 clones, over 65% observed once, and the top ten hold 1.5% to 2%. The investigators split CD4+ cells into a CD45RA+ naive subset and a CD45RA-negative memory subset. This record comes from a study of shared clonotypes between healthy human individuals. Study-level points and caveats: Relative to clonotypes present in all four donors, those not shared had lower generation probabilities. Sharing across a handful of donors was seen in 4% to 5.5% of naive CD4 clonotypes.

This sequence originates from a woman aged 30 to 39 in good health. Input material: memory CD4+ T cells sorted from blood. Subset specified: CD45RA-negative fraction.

CDR3 loop: CASSFTSGGSSEQFF. CDR3 nucleotide sequence: TGTGCCAGCAGCTTTACTAGCGGAGGGTCTAGTGAGCAGTTCTTC. The chain links TRBV11-2 to TRBJ2-1, with 8 bases aligning to TRBD2. This CDR3 is built from 15 residues. The trim removed 3 bases at V and 9 bases at J, leaving 10 bases unmatched. CDR1 SGHAT and CDR2 FQNNGV come from the germline V gene.